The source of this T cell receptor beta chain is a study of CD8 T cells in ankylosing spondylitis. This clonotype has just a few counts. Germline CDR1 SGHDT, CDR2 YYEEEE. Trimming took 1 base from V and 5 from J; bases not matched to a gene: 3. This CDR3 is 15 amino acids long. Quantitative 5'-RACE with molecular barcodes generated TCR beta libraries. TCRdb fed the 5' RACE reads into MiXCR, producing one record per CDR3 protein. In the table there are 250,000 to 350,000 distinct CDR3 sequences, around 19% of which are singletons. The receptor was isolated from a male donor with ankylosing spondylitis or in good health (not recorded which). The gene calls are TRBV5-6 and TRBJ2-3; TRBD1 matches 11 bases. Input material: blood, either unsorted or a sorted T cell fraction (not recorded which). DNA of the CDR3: TGTGCCAGCAGCTTGACGGGACAGGGGGGAGATACGCAGTATTTT. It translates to CASSLTGQGGDTQYF.